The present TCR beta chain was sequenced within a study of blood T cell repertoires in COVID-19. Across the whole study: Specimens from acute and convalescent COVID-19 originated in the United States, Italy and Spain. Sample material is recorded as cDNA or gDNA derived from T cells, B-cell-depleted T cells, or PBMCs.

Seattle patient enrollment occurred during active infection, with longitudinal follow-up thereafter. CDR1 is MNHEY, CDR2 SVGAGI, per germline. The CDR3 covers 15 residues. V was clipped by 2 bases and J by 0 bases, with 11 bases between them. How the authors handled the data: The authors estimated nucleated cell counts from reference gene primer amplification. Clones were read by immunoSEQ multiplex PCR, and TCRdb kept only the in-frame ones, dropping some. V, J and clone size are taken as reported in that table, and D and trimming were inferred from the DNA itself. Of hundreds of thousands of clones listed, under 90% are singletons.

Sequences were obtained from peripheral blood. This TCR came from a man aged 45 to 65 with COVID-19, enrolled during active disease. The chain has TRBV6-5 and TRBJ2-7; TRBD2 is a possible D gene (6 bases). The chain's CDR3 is CASSYVGGSSYEQYF. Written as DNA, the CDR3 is TGTGCCAGCAGTTACGTTGGGGGGAGCTCCTACGAGCAGTACTTC.